The clone carrying this TCR beta chain was picked up a small number of times. What it binds is unknown. This sample was taken from a study of blood T cells in healthy people across ages. A second PCR, run for roughly 7 to 11 cycles, used a sample-barcoded 5' primer plus a J-beta primer mix. From the 5' RACE reads, TCRdb called clonotypes with MiXCR, one entry per CDR3 protein. The table lists 1.5 million to 2 million distinct CDR3 sequences, around half of them singletons. Donation came from healthy Caucasian individuals in Russia who were aged about 6 to 95. Study-level points and caveats: More naive CD4+ cells and higher diversity marked long-lived donors relative to aged donors. Diversity of TCR beta correlated strongly with naive T cell percentage. The authors considered diversity estimates from one million T cells to be underestimates.

The trim removed 4 bases at V and 7 bases at J, leaving 15 bases unmatched. The CDR3 is made up of 17 amino acids. The germline V gene has CDR1 MNHNS and CDR2 SASEGT. The rearrangement joins TRBV6-1 to TRBJ2-5; 10 bases match TRBD1. The TCR sequence derives from a woman between 40 and 55 years old in good health. The sequencing input was blood. This chain's CDR3 is CASSVVPGTGDRGTQYF. CDR3 coding DNA: TGTGCCAGCAGTGTCGTCCCCGGGACAGGGGATCGTGGGACCCAGTACTTC.